Below, 7 T cell receptor beta chains from the same sample are listed, as sequenced in a study of CD8+ T cells in alopecia areata. RNA extraction and reverse transcription yielded cDNA as sequencing template. Profiling relied on immunoSEQ multiplex PCR, and the TCRdb table lists in-frame clones only, not all of them. Found here are around 30,000 clones, around three quarters of them singletons; the top ten hold 15% to 20%. The sample comprised NKG2D-low CD8+ T cells sorted from blood. These receptors were taken from a human donor with alopecia areata.

This rearrangement joins TRBV12-5 to TRBJ2-7; D is possibly TRBD1 (5 bases). V was cut by 2 bases and J by 4 bases, with 18 bases left in between. The germline CDR1 and CDR2 sequences are LGHNT and FRNRAP. The CDR3 runs to 16 residues. CDR3 amino acids: CASGLLSSGPSYEQYF. The CDR3 nucleotides are TGTGCTAGTGGTTTGCTTTCATCAGGGCCTAGTTACGAGCAGTACTTC.

CDR3 coding DNA: TGCGCCAGCAGCCATCTACAGTTCTCTGGAAACACCATATATTTT. It encodes CASSHLQFSGNTIYF. This chain joins TRBV4-1 and TRBJ1-3; D not resolved. The V end was cut by 3 bases, the J end by 0 bases, with 9 bases between. From germline, CDR1 is MGHRA and CDR2 YSYEKL. This CDR3 is 15 amino acids long.

This clone came up once. This chain connects TRBV19 to TRBJ2-7; D possibly corresponds to TRBD2 (6 bases). The CDR3 has 12 amino acids. Trimming took 10 bases from V and 2 from J, leaving 12 bases between them. Germline values: CDR1 LNHDA, CDR2 SQIVND (reference sequence). The CDR3 loop reads CATRTNTYEQYF. The DNA of the CDR3 is TGTGCCACGCGGACTAACACCTACGAGCAGTACTTC.

The gene calls are TRBV2 and TRBJ2-5, with 9 nucleotides matching TRBD1. CDR1 and CDR2 from the germline V gene are SNHLY and FYNNEI. V lost 5 bases, J lost 2 bases, and 6 bases stayed unmatched. The CDR3 runs to 15 residues. The CDR3 DNA reads TGTGCCAGCAGTTCACCGGGACAGGGTCAAGAGACCCAGTACTTC. It specifies CASSSPGQGQETQYF.

CDR3 amino acids: CASSFQGGGTEAFF. The CDR3 region has the DNA TGTGCCAGCAGCTTCCAGGGGGGAGGAACTGAAGCTTTCTTT. This rearrangement joins TRBV7-9 to TRBJ1-1; TRBD1 aligns across 7 bases. J was trimmed by 5 bases and V by 3 bases; bases with no gene match: 6. This CDR3 spans 14 amino acids. Germline CDR1 is SEHNR and CDR2 is FQNEAQ (reference sequence).

The chain joins TRBV18 to TRBJ2-7; 12 nucleotides agree with TRBD2. CDR1 and CDR2 from the germline V gene are KGHSH and LQKENI. This CDR3 spans 15 amino acids. The V gene end was trimmed by 6 bases and the J gene end by 4 bases; junction bases not matched to a gene: 7. The CDR3 DNA sequence: TGTGCCAGCTCCGCTCCCGGGACTAGCGGGTACGAGCAGTACTTC. Protein sequence: CASSAPGTSGYEQYF.

This clone was recorded once. This chain uses TRBV2 with TRBJ2-1, with D perhaps TRBD2 (5 bases). There are 13 residues in the CDR3. V was pared by 8 bases and J by 5 bases, with 13 bases between. CDR1 is SNHLY, CDR2 FYNNEI, per germline. In DNA form, the CDR3 reads TGTGCCAGCGATGGTAGCGAGAACAATGAGCAGTTCTTC. This codes for CASDGSENNEQFF. The full variable domain, in which reference TRBV2 and TRBJ2-1 provide the parts outside the CDR3, is EPEVTQTPSHQVTQMGQEVILRCVPISNHLYFYWYRQILGQKVEFLVSFYNNEISEKSEIFDDQFSVERPDGSNFTLKIRSTKLEDSAMYFCASDGSENNEQFFGPGTRLTVL.